This T cell receptor (beta chain) was sequenced during a study of tumor-infiltrating lymphocytes in primary liver carcinoma. In its sample, this clonotype was seen once. A read error is likely, as this CDR3 ends without the conserved phenylalanine or tryptophan. The DNA is omitted, as the CDR3 cannot be located on it reliably, and the CDR3 follows TCRdb's listing. Germline V lookup: CDR1 SGHAT, CDR2 FQNNGV. A total of 13 residues make up the CDR3, ends included. Starting material for RNA and DNA co-extraction consisted of about 20-33 mg of unsorted bulk tissue. Priming with a constant-region primer yielded TCR beta cDNA from around 0.45 ug total RNA. Libraries covering TCR beta were generated through three nested multiplex PCR rounds (using a slightly modified ARM-PCR). Investigators reported that the first two PCR rounds, at roughly 10 cycles each, used TRBV1-TRBV30 forward primers with a C-beta reverse primer. One entry per CDR3 protein, called by TCRdb with MiXCR from the multiplex PCR reads. The sample gives more than 95,000 distinct CDR3 sequences, approximately 80% of which show up once; roughly a fifth is in the top ten.

The sequencing input was liver tumor tissue from sampling region 3. The subset: tumor region T3, left-lateral pole. The chain has TRBV11-2 and TRBJ1-1. The sequence was obtained from a man aged 35-49 years with primary liver carcinoma and hepatitis B virus infection. CDR3 region: CASSLRGNIEAFS.